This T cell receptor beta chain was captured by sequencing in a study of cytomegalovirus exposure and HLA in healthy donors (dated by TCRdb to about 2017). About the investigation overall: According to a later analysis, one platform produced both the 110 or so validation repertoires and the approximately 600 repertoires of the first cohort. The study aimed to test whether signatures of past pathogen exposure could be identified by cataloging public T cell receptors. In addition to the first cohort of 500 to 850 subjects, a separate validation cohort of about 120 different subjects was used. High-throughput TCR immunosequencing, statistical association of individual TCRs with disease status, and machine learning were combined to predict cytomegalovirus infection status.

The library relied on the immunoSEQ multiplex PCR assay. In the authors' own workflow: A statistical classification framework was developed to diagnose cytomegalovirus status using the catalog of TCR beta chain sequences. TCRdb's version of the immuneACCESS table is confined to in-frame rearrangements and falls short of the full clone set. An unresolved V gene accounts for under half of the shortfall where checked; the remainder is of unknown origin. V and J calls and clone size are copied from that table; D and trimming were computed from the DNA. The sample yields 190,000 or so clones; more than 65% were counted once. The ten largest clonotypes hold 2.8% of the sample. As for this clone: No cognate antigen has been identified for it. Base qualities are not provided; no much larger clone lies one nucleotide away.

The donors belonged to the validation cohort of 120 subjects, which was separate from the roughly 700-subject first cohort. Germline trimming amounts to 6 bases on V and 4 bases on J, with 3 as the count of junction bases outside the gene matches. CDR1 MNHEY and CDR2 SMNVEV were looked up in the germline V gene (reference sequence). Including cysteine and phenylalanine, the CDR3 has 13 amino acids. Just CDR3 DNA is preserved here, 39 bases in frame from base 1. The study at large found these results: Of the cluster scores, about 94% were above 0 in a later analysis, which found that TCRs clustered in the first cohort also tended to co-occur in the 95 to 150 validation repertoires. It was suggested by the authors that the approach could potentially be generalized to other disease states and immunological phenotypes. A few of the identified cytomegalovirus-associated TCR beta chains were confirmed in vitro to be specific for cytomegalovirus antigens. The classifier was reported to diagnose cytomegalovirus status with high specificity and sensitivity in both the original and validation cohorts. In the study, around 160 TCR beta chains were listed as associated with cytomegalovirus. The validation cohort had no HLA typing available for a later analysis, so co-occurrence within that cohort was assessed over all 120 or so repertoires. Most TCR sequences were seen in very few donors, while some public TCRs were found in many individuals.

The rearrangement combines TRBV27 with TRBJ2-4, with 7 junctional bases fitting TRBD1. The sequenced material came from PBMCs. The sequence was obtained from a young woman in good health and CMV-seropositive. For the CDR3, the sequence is CASSRDRKNIQYF. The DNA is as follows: TGTGCCAGCAGCCGGGACAGAAAAAACATTCAGTACTTC.